In this sample, the clone carrying this TCR beta chain turned up many times. These data originate in a study of quantifying T cell responses using KT2 cells. Study as a whole: cDNA was made from DNase-treated RNA using alpha and beta constant primers.

The cDNA 3' end received a ligated oligonucleotide with a UMI. First-round PCR used 4 to 5 cycles and beta primers RC1.1 and RC1.2 covering TRBC1 and TRBC2. A single record per CDR3 protein comes from TCRdb applying MiXCR to the UMI-ligation and nested PCR reads. The table lists approximately 50,000 distinct CDR3 sequences, approximately 10% of them singletons. The CDR3 length is 14 residues. Germline lookup yields CDR1 MGHRA and CDR2 YSYEKL. V dropped 1 base and J dropped 4; count of bases not matched to a gene: 1. Known numbers of the T cell clone KT2 were added to PBMC. The source material was PBMCs spiked with cells of the T cell clone KT2. The chain is built from TRBV4-1 and TRBJ2-7; 10 nucleotides agree with TRBD1. The source of this sequence is a human donor. CDR3 sequence: CASSQGQGAYEQYF. The CDR3 region has the DNA TGCGCCAGCAGCCAAGGACAGGGGGCGTACGAGCAGTACTTC.